This TCR beta chain was documented in a study of blood T cells in healthy people across ages. The CDR3 has 17 residues. Through a sample-barcoded 5' primer and a J-beta primer mix, a second PCR was run for roughly 6 to 12 cycles. Via MiXCR, TCRdb re-called the 5' RACE reads, giving one row per CDR3 protein. The repertoire has under 2,000,000 distinct CDR3 sequences, about 49% of them found once; the top ten carry 2.1%. This sequence joins TRBV21-1 and TRBJ1-1; TRBD1, the table's D call, lacks a check against the DNA. TRBV21-1 is deemed a pseudogene. The receptor was derived from a woman between 40 and 50 years old in good health. Sequences were obtained from blood. DNA for the CDR3: TGTGCCAGCAGCAAAGCCCCGGAGGAACTTAAAGGGGCTGAAGCTTTCTTT. Its protein is CASSKAPEELKGAEAFF.